These 21 T cell receptor beta chains originate from one sample sequenced in a study of blood T cell repertoires in COVID-19. Only in-frame clones appear in the TCRdb table, and some are missing; sequencing was by immunoSEQ multiplex PCR. This repertoire shows roughly 340,000 clones, around 86% found once; its top ten account for about 6%. Material: peripheral blood. All receptors come from a woman in her forties or fifties with COVID-19, enrolled during active disease.

The gene calls are TRBV5-1 and TRBJ1-2; 7 bases are a match to TRBD1. There are 13 residues in the CDR3. V gave up 4 bases and J gave up 6 bases; unmatched junction bases: 6. Per the germline V gene, CDR1 is SGHRS and CDR2 is YFSETQ. As DNA, the CDR3 is TGCGCCAGCAGCCCTGGGACAGAGGATGGCTACACCTTC. It encodes CASSPGTEDGYTF.

This CDR3 is CASAGTSGRGGETQYF. The CDR3 DNA is TGTGCCTCTGCCGGGACTAGCGGGAGGGGAGGGGAGACCCAGTACTTC. The chain links TRBV19 to TRBJ2-5; 16 nucleotides align to TRBD2. V lost 11 bases and J lost 5; bases outside the gene matches: 11. Germline V CDR1 and CDR2: LNHDA, SQIVND (reference sequence). The CDR3 runs to 16 residues.

J is TRBJ2-1 and V is TRBV7-2; D remains unclear. V shed 1 base and J shed 9 bases, with 13 bases lying between them. Germline assignment: CDR1 SGHTA and CDR2 FQGNSA. The CDR3 is made up of 14 amino acids. The CDR3 coding sequence is TGTGCCAGCAGCTTAGTGCAGGTCTATGCTGAGCAGTTCTTC. Translation gives CASSLVQVYAEQFF.

The chain links TRBV5-6 to TRBJ2-1; 8 nucleotides line up with TRBD1. Per the germline V gene, CDR1 is SGHDT and CDR2 is YYEEEE. This CDR3 comprises 16 residues. V lost 0 bases, J lost 4 bases, and 6 bases stayed unmatched. The CDR3 loop is CASSLGTGKSYNEQFF. CDR3 DNA: TGTGCCAGCAGCTTGGGGACAGGGAAATCTTACAATGAGCAGTTCTTC.

This clone occurred once. This rearrangement joins TRBV9 to TRBJ2-3; D gene uncertain. CDR3 length: 15 amino acids. V was clipped by 1 base and J by 0 bases, with 9 bases between them. Germline CDR1 and CDR2: SGDLS and YYNGEE. CDR3 sequence (DNA): TGTGCCAGCAGCGTACAAAGCAGGAGCACAGATACGCAGTATTTT. The encoded protein is CASSVQSRSTDTQYF.

This chain uses TRBV6-4 with TRBJ2-3; 14 nucleotides line up with TRBD2. Per germline, CDR1 MRHNA and CDR2 SNTAGT. This CDR3 is built from 21 residues. The ends lost 1 base at V and 2 bases at J; junction bases unmatched: 14. The CDR3: CASSDLTGLAGDLFPTDTQYF. As DNA, the CDR3 is TGTGCCAGCAGTGACTTGACGGGACTAGCGGGAGATCTCTTCCCCACAGATACGCAGTATTTT.

The V and J genes are TRBV5-1 and TRBJ2-5; 12 bases line up with TRBD1. V trimming: 4 bases; J trimming: 7 bases; junction bases outside the gene matches: 11. The CDR3 is 16 residues long. CDR1 is SGHRS, CDR2 YFSETQ, per germline. As DNA, the CDR3 is TGCGCCAGCAGCGGCGGGGACAGGGGGCGCGTTGGGACCCAGTACTTC. Encoded protein: CASSGGDRGRVGTQYF. Full variable domain (rest looked up from reference TRBV5-1 and TRBJ2-5): KAGVTQTPRYLIKTRGQQVTLSCSPISGHRSVSWYQQTPGQGLQFLFEYFSETQRNKGNFPGRFSGRQFSNSRSEMNVSTLELGDSALYLCASSGGDRGRVGTQYFGPGTRLLVL.

This chain uses TRBV19 with TRBJ2-4, with a weak D call TRBD1 (6 bases). The CDR3 covers 14 residues. Trimming removed 2 bases at V and 8 bases at J, with 13 bases between. Germline V CDR1 and CDR2: LNHDA, SQIVND (reference sequence). Here the CDR3 reads CASSISGESYIQYF. In nucleotides, the CDR3 is TGTGCCAGTAGTATATCAGGGGAGAGTTACATTCAGTACTTC.

This chain joins TRBV19 and TRBJ2-5, with 11 bases identical to TRBD2. The germline CDR1 and CDR2 sequences are LNHDA and SQIVND (reference sequence). The CDR3 totals 17 residues. V lost 1 base, J lost 5 bases, and 9 bases stayed unmatched. CDR3 loop: CASSIGGRASGRETQYF. As DNA, the CDR3 is TGTGCCAGTAGTATAGGGGGACGTGCTAGCGGGAGGGAGACCCAGTACTTC.

The genes are TRBV19 and TRBJ2-7; D is ambiguous. Trimming cost V 7 bases and J 2 bases, with 15 bases left between them. There are 14 residues in the CDR3. From germline, CDR1 is LNHDA and CDR2 SQIVND (reference sequence). The CDR3 DNA follows: TGTGCCAGTAAGCGAGAGCTCGTGGCCTACGAGCAGTACTTC. Translated: CASKRELVAYEQYF.

The CDR3 sequence is CASSIGPSQETQYF. DNA for the CDR3: TGTGCCAGTAGTATTGGGCCTTCCCAAGAGACCCAGTACTTC. J is TRBJ2-5 and V is TRBV19; D unclear. This CDR3 comprises 14 residues. Trimming stripped 3 bases from V and 1 base from J, with 9 bases between. Germline V gives CDR1 LNHDA, CDR2 SQIVND (reference sequence).

The genes are TRBV6-5 and TRBJ1-6; D gene uncertain. The length of the CDR3 is 16 residues. The germline V gene encodes CDR1 MNHEY and CDR2 SVGAGI. Trimming left V 3 bases short and J 7 bases short, with 16 bases between. The CDR3 here is CASSYSPGGKNSPLHF. CDR3 bases: TGTGCCAGCAGTTATTCCCCGGGAGGCAAAAATTCACCCCTCCACTTT.

CDR3 amino acids: CASSQSAGGYTF. CDR3 nucleotide sequence: TGTGCCAGCAGCCAATCGGCGGGTGGCTACACCTTC. This sequence joins TRBV16 and TRBJ1-2; D call uncertain. Germline values: CDR1 KGHSY, CDR2 FQNENV. V lost 0 bases to trimming and J lost 7 bases, with 6 bases between them. This CDR3 contains 12 residues.

The chain couples TRBV29-1 to TRBJ2-5; D is perhaps TRBD2 (6 bases). Germline CDR1 is SQVTM and CDR2 is ANQGSEA. The CDR3 extends over 14 amino acids. With 6 bases removed from V and 5 bases from J, the gap between germline ends came to 19 bases. The CDR3 sequence is CSVGTGGMVETQYF. Here the CDR3 DNA reads TGCAGCGTAGGGACTGGCGGGATGGTGGAGACCCAGTACTTC. Full variable domain (rest looked up from reference TRBV29-1 and TRBJ2-5): SAVISQKPSRDICQRGTSLTIQCQVDSQVTMMFWYRQQPGQSLTLIATANQGSEATYESGFVIDKFPISRPNLTFSTLTVSNMSPEDSSIYLCSVGTGGMVETQYFGPGTRLLVL.

This chain links TRBV19 with TRBJ1-4; D ambiguous. This CDR3 region has 16 residues. Trimming took off 1 base at V and 6 bases at J, with 15 bases between the two ends. Germline V lookup: CDR1 LNHDA, CDR2 SQIVND (reference sequence). The chain's CDR3 is CASSIVRTQKDEKLFF. The CDR3 DNA reads as TGTGCCAGTAGTATAGTAAGGACTCAAAAGGATGAAAAACTGTTTTTT.

The sample holds one count of this clone. The V and J genes are TRBV14 and TRBJ2-7; 12 bases line up with TRBD2. The ends lost 4 bases at V and 6 bases at J; junction bases unmatched: 10. There are 16 residues in the CDR3. Germline V CDR1 and CDR2: SGHDN, FVKESK. CDR3 in DNA: TGTGCCAGCAGCCGCATTAAGACTAGCGGGAGAGCCGAGCAGTACTTC. Its protein product is CASSRIKTSGRAEQYF.

The rearrangement joins TRBV5-1 to TRBJ2-7; 7 positions match TRBD1. Germline V CDR1 and CDR2: SGHRS, YFSETQ. The CDR3 consists of 15 residues. V gave up 5 bases and J gave up 2 bases; unmatched junction bases: 10. The CDR3 sequence: CASSRGQAPTYEQYF. In DNA form, the CDR3 reads TGCGCCAGCAGTCGTGGACAGGCCCCCACCTACGAGCAGTACTTC.

This rearrangement joins TRBV6-6 to TRBJ2-1; a weak D match, TRBD2 (6 bases). CDR3 length equals 16 residues. V lost 8 bases and J 0 bases, leaving 17 bases between the germline ends. CDR1 MNHNY and CDR2 SVGAGI come from the germline V gene (reference sequence). CDR3 DNA: TGTGCCAGCCAAGGGCGGGGACCGAGCTCCTACAATGAGCAGTTCTTC. Amino acids: CASQGRGPSSYNEQFF.

The V call is TRBV15, the J call TRBJ2-7, with TRBD2 matching over 7 bases. Looked up from germline, CDR1 is LNHNV and CDR2 is YYDKDF (reference sequence). The ends lost 0 bases at V and 0 bases at J; junction bases unmatched: 5. The CDR3 loop spans 16 amino acids. The CDR3 reads CATSRDLAEGSYEQYF. CDR3 coding DNA: TGTGCCACCAGCAGAGACCTAGCGGAGGGCTCCTACGAGCAGTACTTC. Complete variable domain (other parts from reference TRBV15 and TRBJ2-7): DAMVIQNPRYQVTQFGKPVTLSCSQTLNHNVMYWYQQKSSQAPKLLFHYYDKDFNNEADTPDNFQSRRPNTSFCFLDIRSPGLGDTAMYLCATSRDLAEGSYEQYFGPGTRLTVT.

A word on this clone: The same CDR3 is also encoded by other DNA sequences in this sample. The chain couples TRBV5-1 to TRBJ1-1; D gene ambiguous. CDR1 and CDR2 (germline): SGHRS, YFSETQ. V was trimmed by 1 base and J by 2 bases, leaving 9 bases between them. This CDR3 is 14 amino acids long. CDR3 sequence reads: CASSLRGENTEAFF. Here the CDR3 DNA reads TGCGCCAGCAGCTTGCGGGGAGAAAACACTGAAGCTTTCTTT.

The chain combines TRBV18 with TRBJ2-7; a possible D gene is TRBD2 (6 bases). V dropped 0 bases and J dropped 2 bases, with 11 bases sitting between them. Per germline, CDR1 KGHSH and CDR2 LQKENI. The CDR3 sequence is 15 residues long. CDR3 amino acids: CASSPPIGSTYEQYF. CDR3 sequence (DNA): TGTGCCAGCTCACCACCGATCGGGAGTACCTACGAGCAGTACTTC.